This T cell receptor beta chain was observed in a study of T cells in lung cancer brain metastases. In the study overall: Among the roughly 22 patients, more than 15 reported tobacco use, median around 40 pack-years.

Roughly 5 deparaffinized, unstained roughly 10 um sections supplied tumor areas macrodissected using marked H&E slides as a guide. Using immunoSEQ multiplex PCR, the repertoire was profiled, and TCRdb retains in-frame clones only, with some absent. Of about 2,900 clones listed, over 75% are singletons. About this clone itself: The target antigen is unknown.

Study-level results: Preoperative corticosteroid effects on brain metastasis T cell infiltration were not controlled. Most clones were lesion-specific, with limited overlap between paired lesions (Morisita around 0.2).

Germline values: CDR1 SSHAT, CDR2 FNYEAQ (reference sequence). V dropped 4 bases and J dropped 5 bases, with 11 bases sitting between them. The length of the CDR3 is 13 residues. This chain uses TRBV7-7 with TRBJ2-5; the D gene is possibly TRBD2 (5 bases). Sample: tumor tissue from the primary lung tumor. The receptor comes from a woman between 55 and 75 years old with non-small cell lung cancer. The CDR3 region has the DNA TGTGCCAGCAGCTCGGGGTTATCTGAGACCCAGTACTTC. It yields the protein CASSSGLSETQYF.